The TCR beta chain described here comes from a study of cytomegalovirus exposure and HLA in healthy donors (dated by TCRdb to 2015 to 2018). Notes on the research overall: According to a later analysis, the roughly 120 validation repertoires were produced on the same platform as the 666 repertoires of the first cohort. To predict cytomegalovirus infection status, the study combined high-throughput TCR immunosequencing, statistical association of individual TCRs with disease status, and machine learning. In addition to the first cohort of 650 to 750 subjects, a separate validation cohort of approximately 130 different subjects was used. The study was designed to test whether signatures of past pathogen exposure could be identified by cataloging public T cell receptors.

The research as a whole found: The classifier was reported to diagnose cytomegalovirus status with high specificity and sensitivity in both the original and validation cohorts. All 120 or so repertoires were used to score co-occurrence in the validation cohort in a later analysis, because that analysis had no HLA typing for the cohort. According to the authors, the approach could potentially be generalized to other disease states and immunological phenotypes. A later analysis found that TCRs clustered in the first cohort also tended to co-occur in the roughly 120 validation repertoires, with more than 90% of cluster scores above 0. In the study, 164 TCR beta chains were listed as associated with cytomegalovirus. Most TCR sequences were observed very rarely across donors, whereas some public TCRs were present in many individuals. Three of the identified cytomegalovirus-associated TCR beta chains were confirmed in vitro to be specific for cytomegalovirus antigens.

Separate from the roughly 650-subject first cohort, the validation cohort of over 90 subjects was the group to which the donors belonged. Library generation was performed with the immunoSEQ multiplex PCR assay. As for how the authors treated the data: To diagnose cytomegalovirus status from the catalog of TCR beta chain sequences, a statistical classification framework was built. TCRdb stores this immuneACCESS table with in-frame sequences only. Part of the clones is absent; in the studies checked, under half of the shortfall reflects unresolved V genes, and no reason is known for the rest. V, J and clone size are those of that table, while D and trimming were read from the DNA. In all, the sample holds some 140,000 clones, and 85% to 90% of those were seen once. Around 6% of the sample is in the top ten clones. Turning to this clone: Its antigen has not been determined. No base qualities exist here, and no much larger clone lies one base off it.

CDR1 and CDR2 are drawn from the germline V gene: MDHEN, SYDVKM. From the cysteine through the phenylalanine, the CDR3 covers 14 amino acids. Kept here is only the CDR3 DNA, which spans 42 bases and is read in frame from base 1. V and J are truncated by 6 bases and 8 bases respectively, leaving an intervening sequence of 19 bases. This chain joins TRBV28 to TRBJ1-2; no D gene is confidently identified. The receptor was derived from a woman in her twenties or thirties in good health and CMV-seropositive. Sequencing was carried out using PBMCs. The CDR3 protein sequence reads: CASRETSPMRGYTF. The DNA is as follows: TGTGCCAGCAGAGAGACCTCCCCAATGAGGGGCTACACCTTC.